This is a list of T cell receptor beta chains from one sample in a study of cytomegalovirus exposure and HLA in healthy donors. Generated by immunoSEQ multiplex PCR, the TCRdb table keeps only in-frame clones and is missing some. The data hold about 76,000 clones, with less than 80% observed a single time. Sequencing input: PBMCs. The receptors were gathered from a woman aged 40 to 50 in good health and CMV-seropositive. CDR3s include the opening cysteine and the closing phenylalanine or tryptophan. The D gene is left open where the match is weak. Clone size is stated in some rows and not others, as once, few, many or a class when expanded.

J: TRBJ1-1
V: TRBV18
D: TRBD1
size: once
DNA: TGTGCCAGCTCACCACCGGGACAGGGAAGGAGCACTGAAGCTTTCTTT
CDR3: CASSPPGQGRSTEAFF

J: TRBJ2-3
V: TRBV4-3
D: TRBD2
size: -
DNA: TGCGCCAGCAGCCAAGCTGCTAGCGGGTTGCTGGATACGCAGTATTTT
CDR3: CASSQAASGLLDTQYF

J: TRBJ2-5
V: TRBV5-6
D: TRBD2
size: -
DNA: TGTGCCAGCAGCTTTGGACTAGCGGGGGGCGCAGGGACCCAGTACTTC
CDR3: CASSFGLAGGAGTQYF

J: TRBJ1-2
V: TRBV7-8
D: -
size: -
DNA: TGTGCCAGCAGCTTAGGAGGGGGTCAGGGCTACACCTTC
CDR3: CASSLGGGQGYTF

J: TRBJ2-7
V: TRBV7-9
D: TRBD2
size: -
DNA: TGTGCCAGCAGCTTATCGTCTAGCGGGACCACCTACGAGCAGTACTTC
CDR3: CASSLSSSGTTYEQYF

J: TRBJ2-1
V: TRBV7-8
D: TRBD2
size: -
DNA: TGTGCCAGCAGCGGGGGACTAGCGATCTACAATGAGCAGTTCTTC
CDR3: CASSGGLAIYNEQFF

J: TRBJ1-4
V: TRBV28
D: TRBD1
size: few
DNA: TGTGCCAGCAGACACCTGACAGGGACCCCAACTAATGAAAAACTGTTTTTT
CDR3: CASRHLTGTPTNEKLFF

J: TRBJ2-3
V: TRBV10-1
D: -
size: -
DNA: TGCGCCAGCAGGGGGGCAGGCACAAAGGAATACAACAAGCCTGGTGATACGCAGTATTTT
CDR3: CASRGAGTKEYNKPGDTQYF

J: TRBJ2-1
V: TRBV10-3
D: TRBD2
size: -
DNA: TGTGCCATCAGTGATGGGACTAGCTCGGATGAGCAGTTCTTC
CDR3: CAISDGTSSDEQFF

J: TRBJ2-3
V: TRBV19
D: -
size: -
DNA: TGTGCCAGCGGCCCGGGTGGGAGCACAGATACGCAGTATTTT
CDR3: CASGPGGSTDTQYF

J: TRBJ1-1
V: TRBV28
D: -
size: -
DNA: TGTGCCAGCAGTGTAATGGAGTCTGGAGCTTTCTTT
CDR3: CASSVMESGAFF

J: TRBJ2-7
V: TRBV13
D: -
size: -
DNA: TGTGCCAGCAGCACCCGGACAGAATACTACGAGCAGTACTTC
CDR3: CASSTRTEYYEQYF

J: TRBJ1-1
V: TRBV5-6
D: TRBD1
size: once
DNA: TGTGCCAGCAGCTTACAGGGGGCGGGTTACACTGAAGCTTTCTTT
CDR3: CASSLQGAGYTEAFF

J: TRBJ1-2
V: TRBV18
D: TRBD1
size: -
DNA: TGTGCCAGCTCACAAATGACAGGGGATGGCTACACCTTC
CDR3: CASSQMTGDGYTF

J: TRBJ2-7
V: TRBV4-1
D: TRBD1
size: -
DNA: TGCGCCAGCAGCCAAGATAACAGGGGTTCCTACGAGCAGTACTTC
CDR3: CASSQDNRGSYEQYF

J: TRBJ2-1
V: TRBV27
D: TRBD1
size: -
DNA: TGTGCCAGCAGTTCTCTGGGACAGGGTGATGAGCAGTTCTTC
CDR3: CASSSLGQGDEQFF

J: TRBJ2-7
V: TRBV5-1
D: -
size: -
DNA: TGCGCCAGCAGCCCCGGGACTGCCGGGAACGAGCAGTACTTC
CDR3: CASSPGTAGNEQYF

J: TRBJ2-1
V: TRBV7-2
D: TRBD2
size: -
DNA: TGTGCCAGCACCAAAACCCAAGGACTAGCTTACAATGAGCAGTTCTTC
CDR3: CASTKTQGLAYNEQFF

J: TRBJ1-5
V: TRBV30
D: -
size: -
DNA: TGTGCCTGGAGTTTTTCGGGGGTAAACAATCAGCCCCAGCATTTT
CDR3: CAWSFSGVNNQPQHF

J: TRBJ1-1
V: TRBV19
D: -
size: -
DNA: TGTGCCAGTATGGTCGCCGAGGCAGGGGACGGCACTGAAGCTTTCTTT
CDR3: CASMVAEAGDGTEAFF

J: TRBJ2-2
V: TRBV6-5
D: TRBD2
size: -
DNA: TGTGCCAGCCTGAGCGGGGGGGCCCCCGGGGAGCTGTTTTTT
CDR3: CASLSGGAPGELFF

J: TRBJ2-3
V: TRBV18
D: TRBD2
size: -
DNA: TGTGCCAGCTCACCCGGGACTAGTCAAGATACGCAGTATTTT
CDR3: CASSPGTSQDTQYF

J: TRBJ2-2
V: TRBV29-1
D: -
size: -
DNA: TGCAGCGGATCTAGAGGCGGGGAGCTGTTTTTT
CDR3: CSGSRGGELFF

J: TRBJ1-4
V: TRBV29-1
D: -
size: -
DNA: TGCAGCGTTGAACGGGGAACTAATGAAAAACTGTTTTTT
CDR3: CSVERGTNEKLFF

J: TRBJ2-1
V: TRBV5-1
D: TRBD2
size: -
DNA: TGCGCCAGCAGCTCGTCCGGGACTAGCGGGGCAGGCTCCTACAATGAGCAGTTCTTC
CDR3: CASSSSGTSGAGSYNEQFF

J: TRBJ2-7
V: TRBV6-5
D: -
size: -
DNA: TGTTCCAAGAAAAACGCGGCATACGAGCAGTACTTC
CDR3: CSKKNAAYEQYF

J: TRBJ2-7
V: TRBV10-3
D: TRBD2
size: -
DNA: TGTGCCATCAGTGTGCAAGCGGGAAGCCCCTACGAGCAGTACTTC
CDR3: CAISVQAGSPYEQYF

J: TRBJ2-3
V: TRBV6-4
D: TRBD2
size: -
DNA: TGTGCCAGCAGTGACGGTAGCGGGGGGGCAGATACGCAGTATTTT
CDR3: CASSDGSGGADTQYF

J: TRBJ1-2
V: TRBV7-2
D: -
size: once
DNA: TGTGCCAGCAGCTTAGCCGAAGGGGCTCGCTACACCTTC
CDR3: CASSLAEGARYTF

J: TRBJ1-2
V: TRBV9
D: -
size: -
DNA: TGTGCCAGCAGCGTCCGTCAGGGTTCTGATGGCTACACCTTC
CDR3: CASSVRQGSDGYTF

J: TRBJ2-1
V: TRBV2
D: TRBD1
size: -
DNA: TGTGCCAGCAGTCCCGGGACAGGGTATAGGAATGAGCAGTTCTTC
CDR3: CASSPGTGYRNEQFF

J: TRBJ2-7
V: TRBV5-1
D: TRBD1
size: -
DNA: TGCGCCAGCCATAACCCGGGACAGGGGGATTACGAGCAGTACTTC
CDR3: CASHNPGQGDYEQYF

J: TRBJ2-7
V: TRBV5-4
D: -
size: -
DNA: TGTGCCAGCAGCTGGGTAGGGGCAGGGTCCTACGAGCAGTACTTC
CDR3: CASSWVGAGSYEQYF

J: TRBJ1-2
V: TRBV21-1
D: -
size: -
DNA: TGTGCCAGCAGCATACCCCGGGACAGGAACTATGGCTACACCTTC
CDR3: CASSIPRDRNYGYTF

J: TRBJ2-3
V: TRBV11-2
D: TRBD1
size: once
DNA: TGTGCCAGCAACGACAGGGCTACAGATACGCAGTATTTT
CDR3: CASNDRATDTQYF

J: TRBJ1-1
V: TRBV7-8
D: TRBD1
size: -
DNA: TGTGCCAGCAGCGGGGACAGTGACACTGAAGCTTTCTTT
CDR3: CASSGDSDTEAFF

J: TRBJ2-2
V: TRBV5-1
D: TRBD1
size: -
DNA: TGCGCCAGCAGTAGAGGGACAGGAGCGTTTCTTGAGGAGCTGTTTTTT
CDR3: CASSRGTGAFLEELFF

J: TRBJ1-2
V: TRBV5-1
D: TRBD1
size: -
DNA: TGCGCCAGCAGCTTGGAACAGGGGGACTATGGCTACACCTTC
CDR3: CASSLEQGDYGYTF

J: TRBJ1-1
V: TRBV28
D: TRBD1
size: -
DNA: TGTGCCAGCAGACCACAGGGGATGAACACTGAAGCTTTCTTT
CDR3: CASRPQGMNTEAFF

J: TRBJ2-5
V: TRBV19
D: TRBD2
size: -
DNA: TGTGCCAGTAGTATAACAGCGGGGCAAGAGACCCAGTACTTC
CDR3: CASSITAGQETQYF

J: TRBJ2-5
V: TRBV7-6
D: TRBD2
size: -
DNA: TGTGCCAGCAGCCCCGCTGGACTAGCGGGGGGCCAAGAGACCCAGTACTTC
CDR3: CASSPAGLAGGQETQYF

J: TRBJ2-7
V: TRBV6-6
D: -
size: -
DNA: TGTGCCAGCAGTTACTCGGCCGACAGGAACCTGTACGAGCAGTACTTC
CDR3: CASSYSADRNLYEQYF

J: TRBJ1-3
V: TRBV4-1
D: -
size: -
DNA: TGCGCCAGCAGCCAAGACGACAGGACTGGAAACACCATATATTTT
CDR3: CASSQDDRTGNTIYF

J: TRBJ1-1
V: TRBV6-5
D: TRBD1
size: -
DNA: TGTGCCAGCAGTTACTCTCGACAGGGGGACACTGAAGCTTTCTTT
CDR3: CASSYSRQGDTEAFF

J: TRBJ1-2
V: TRBV10-3
D: -
size: few
DNA: TGTGCCATCAGTGAGTCCGGGGGGGCGGCCTATGGCTACACCTTC
CDR3: CAISESGGAAYGYTF

J: TRBJ1-6
V: TRBV19
D: TRBD1
size: -
DNA: TGTGCCAGTAGTATCACAGACAGGGGATCACCCCTCCACTTT
CDR3: CASSITDRGSPLHF

J: TRBJ2-1
V: TRBV7-2
D: TRBD2
size: -
DNA: TGTGCCAGCAGCTTCGGGACTAGCGACAATGAGCAGTTCTTC
CDR3: CASSFGTSDNEQFF

J: TRBJ2-3
V: TRBV7-3
D: -
size: -
DNA: TGTGCCAGCAGCGCTAACCTCGATACGCAGTATTTT
CDR3: CASSANLDTQYF

J: TRBJ2-7
V: TRBV9
D: TRBD2
size: -
DNA: TGTGCCAGCAGCGTAGCTCCTAGCGGCCCCTACGAGCAGTACTTC
CDR3: CASSVAPSGPYEQYF

J: TRBJ1-4
V: TRBV7-6
D: -
size: -
DNA: TGTGCCAGCAGCTTAGAAAGGGGTGATGAAAAACTGTTTTTT
CDR3: CASSLERGDEKLFF

J: TRBJ2-1
V: TRBV6-1
D: -
size: -
DNA: TGTGCCAGCAACAGGGGGGGCGGCTACAATGAGCAGTTCTTC
CDR3: CASNRGGGYNEQFF

J: TRBJ2-2
V: TRBV5-1
D: -
size: -
DNA: TGCGCCAGCAGCTGGGGGGACCCGAACACCGGGGAGCTGTTTTTT
CDR3: CASSWGDPNTGELFF

J: TRBJ1-3
V: TRBV29-1
D: -
size: -
DNA: TGCAGCGTTGAAGAGTATAGATTCTCTGGAAACACCATATATTTT
CDR3: CSVEEYRFSGNTIYF

J: TRBJ1-1
V: TRBV4-1
D: -
size: -
DNA: TGCGCCAGCAGCCAAGGGATGGCCAGGGAGGGGTTGGGAGGAGCTTTCTTT
CDR3: CASSQGMAREGLGGAFF

J: TRBJ2-1
V: TRBV6-1
D: -
size: -
DNA: TGTGCCAGCAGTCAGGGTAACAATGAGCAGTTCTTC
CDR3: CASSQGNNEQFF

J: TRBJ1-5
V: TRBV7-9
D: TRBD1
size: -
DNA: TGTGCCAGCAGCAGATCCGACAGGGTAGGGCAGCCCCAGCATTTT
CDR3: CASSRSDRVGQPQHF

J: TRBJ1-2
V: TRBV27
D: TRBD1
size: -
DNA: TGTGCCAGCAGTTCACAGGGGGCGCCCATTTATGGCTACACCTTC
CDR3: CASSSQGAPIYGYTF

J: TRBJ1-3
V: TRBV30
D: -
size: -
DNA: TGTGCCTGGAGTGGAGGCCGCAACCCTGGAAACACCATATATTTT
CDR3: CAWSGGRNPGNTIYF